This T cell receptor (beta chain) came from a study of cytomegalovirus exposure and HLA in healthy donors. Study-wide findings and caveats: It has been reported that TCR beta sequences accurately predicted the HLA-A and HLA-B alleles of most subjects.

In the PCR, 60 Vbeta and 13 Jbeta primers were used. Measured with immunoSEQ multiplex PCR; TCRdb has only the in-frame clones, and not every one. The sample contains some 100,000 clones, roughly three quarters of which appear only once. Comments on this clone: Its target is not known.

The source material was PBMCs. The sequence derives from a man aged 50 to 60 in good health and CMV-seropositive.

The CDR3 region has the DNA TGTGCCAGCAGTTTACTAGCGGGAGTTTCGGAGTTCTTC. It codes for CASSLLAGVSEFF. The genes are TRBV28 and TRBJ2-1, with TRBD2 matching 10 bases. The CDR3 runs to 13 residues. Looked up from germline, CDR1 is MDHEN and CDR2 is SYDVKM. Losses at the gene ends were 2 bases for V and 14 bases for J; bases not matched to a gene: 6.